This TCR beta chain stems from a study of OX40 agonist ivuxolimab in advanced cancers. Overall study: Aged about 20 to 80 with a mean of roughly 63 years, they were more than 80% male. Three patients responded partially, comprising one with hepatocellular carcinoma and two with cutaneous melanoma.

V was pared by 9 bases and J by 7 bases, with 42 bases between. Germline V gene lookup returns CDR1 SNHLY and CDR2 FYNNEI. CDR3 length equals 21 residues. Findings and limits, study-wide: CD8+ T cells were the subset that, on average, had more expanded clones than CD4+. Antigen specificity was not determined for the expanded peripheral T cells.

As concerns this clone: Its antigen is as yet unknown.

Generated by immunoSEQ multiplex PCR, the TCRdb table keeps only in-frame clones and is missing some. The data contain under 80,000 clones, roughly 87% of them singletons. This sequence was found in an adult with an advanced solid tumor such as melanoma, head and neck, liver or kidney cancer. This chain uses TRBV2 with TRBJ1-2; a possible D gene is TRBD1 (5 bases). The sample in question was CD4+ or CD8+ T cells sorted from blood, obtained in a trial of the OX40 agonist ivuxolimab. Here the CDR3 reads CARKFRGGDYRKSVADRGYTF. In DNA form, the CDR3 reads TGTGCCAGGAAATTTCGGGGGGGTGACTATAGGAAATCAGTCGCGGATCGTGGCTACACCTTC.